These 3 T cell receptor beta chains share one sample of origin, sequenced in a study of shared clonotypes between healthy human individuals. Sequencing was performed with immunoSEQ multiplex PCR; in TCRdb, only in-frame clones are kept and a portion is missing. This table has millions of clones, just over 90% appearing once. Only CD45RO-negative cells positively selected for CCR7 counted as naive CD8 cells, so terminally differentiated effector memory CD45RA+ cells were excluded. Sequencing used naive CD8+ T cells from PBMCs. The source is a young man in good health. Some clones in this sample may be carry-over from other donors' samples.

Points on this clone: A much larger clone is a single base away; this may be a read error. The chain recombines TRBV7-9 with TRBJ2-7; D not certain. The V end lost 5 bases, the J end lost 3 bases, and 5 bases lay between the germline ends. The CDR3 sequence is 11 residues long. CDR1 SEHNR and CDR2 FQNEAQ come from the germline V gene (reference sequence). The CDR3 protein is CASSGDYEQYF. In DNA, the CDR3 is TGTGCCAGCAGCGGCGACTACGAGCAGTACTTC.

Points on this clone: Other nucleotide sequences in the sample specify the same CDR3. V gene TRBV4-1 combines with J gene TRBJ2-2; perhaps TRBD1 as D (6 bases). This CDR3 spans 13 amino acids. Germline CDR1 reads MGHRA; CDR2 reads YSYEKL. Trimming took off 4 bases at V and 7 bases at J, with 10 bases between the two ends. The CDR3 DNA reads TGCGCCAGCAGCCCGCCCAGGGGCGGGGAGCTGTTTTTT. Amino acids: CASSPPRGGELFF.

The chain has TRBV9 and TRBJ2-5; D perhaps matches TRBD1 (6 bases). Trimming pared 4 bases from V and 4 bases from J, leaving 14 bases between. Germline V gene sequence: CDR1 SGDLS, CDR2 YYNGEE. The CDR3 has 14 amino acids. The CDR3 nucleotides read TGTGCCAGCAGCCACAGGGAAGGTTCAGAGACCCAGTACTTC. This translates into CASSHREGSETQYF.